This T cell receptor (beta chain) was sequenced in a study of T cells after yellow fever vaccination. From the 5' RACE reads, TCRdb called clonotypes with MiXCR, one entry per CDR3 protein. The table lists around 310,000 distinct CDR3 sequences, approximately 4.3% of them singletons. This clonotype has at least ten counts. J lost 3 bases, V lost 6 bases, and 9 bases had no gene match. CDR3 length equals 15 residues. This specimen consisted of PBMCs, obtained 15 days after the yellow fever booster vaccination. This receptor was obtained from a man aged 18 to 29 who received the YFV17D yellow fever vaccine. This sequence joins TRBV12-3 or TRBV12-4 and TRBJ1-1; 8 bases line up with TRBD1. The CDR3 DNA follows: TGTGCCAGCAGACCCGGACAGGGCTGGGACACTGAAGCTTTCTTT. Its protein is CASRPGQGWDTEAFF.